This passage covers 23 T cell receptor beta chains from one sample sequenced in a study of T cell responses to AZD1222 COVID-19 vaccine. Data came from immunoSEQ multiplex PCR; TCRdb stores just in-frame clones and leaves some out. The sample includes about 150,000 clones, around 85% of them seen just once. Sequencing used peripheral blood, obtained after recovery from COVID-19. All receptors come from an adult who had recovered from COVID-19.

This chain links TRBV5-6 with TRBJ2-5, with unresolved D. The V end was cut by 0 bases, the J end by 4 bases, with 10 bases between. The CDR3 loop spans 14 amino acids. Germline V gives CDR1 SGHDT, CDR2 YYEEEE. The chain's CDR3 is CASSLAPVGETQYF. CDR3 nucleotide sequence: TGTGCCAGCAGCTTGGCCCCCGTGGGAGAGACCCAGTACTTC.

The rearrangement links TRBV2 to TRBJ2-7; TRBD1 matches 7 bases. This CDR3 has 13 amino acids. The ends lost 6 bases at V and 7 bases at J; junction bases unmatched: 9. From germline, CDR1 is SNHLY and CDR2 FYNNEI. In nucleotides, the CDR3 is TGTGCCAGCAGCCCCCGGGACAGCCGGGAGCAGTACTTC. Its translation is CASSPRDSREQYF.

The chain links TRBV7-2 to TRBJ1-2; no clear D gene. Trimming took 1 base from V and 7 from J, leaving 16 bases between them. CDR1 SGHTA and CDR2 FQGNSA come from the germline V gene. The CDR3 length is 15 residues. The CDR3 loop reads CASSLEGGLVSGYTF. The CDR3, as DNA: TGTGCCAGCAGCTTAGAGGGCGGGCTTGTCTCTGGCTACACCTTC.

This chain joins TRBV6-5 and TRBJ1-4, with a possible D match to TRBD1 (5 bases). The CDR3 is 15 residues long. Germline lookup yields CDR1 MNHEY and CDR2 SVGAGI. The V gene lost 6 bases and the J gene lost 7 bases, with 18 bases spanning the gap. The CDR3 DNA reads as TGTGCCAGCAGATCGTGGGTCCAGGGCGGTGAAAAACTGTTTTTT. This sequence encodes CASRSWVQGGEKLFF.

This chain uses TRBV7-7 with TRBJ2-1, with D hard to call. The V gene lost 1 base and the J gene lost 4 bases, with 5 bases spanning the gap. Germline CDR1 and CDR2: SSHAT and FNYEAQ (reference sequence). This CDR3 contains 13 residues. The CDR3 region is CASSLGDYNEQFF. The CDR3 bases are TGTGCCAGCAGCTTAGGGGATTACAATGAGCAGTTCTTC.

This clone was detected only once. V and J are TRBV28 and TRBJ1-1; the match to TRBD1 covers 7 bases. This CDR3 has 11 residues. The germline gives CDR1 MDHEN, CDR2 SYDVKM. Losses at the gene ends were 7 bases for V and 8 bases for J; bases not matched to a gene: 4. CDR3 residues: CASTMDREAFF. In DNA, the CDR3 is TGTGCCAGCACCATGGACAGGGAAGCTTTCTTT.

This clone was recorded once. The chain couples TRBV6-4 to TRBJ2-7; 9 bases map to TRBD2. The CDR3 consists of 16 residues. Germline trimming cut 2 bases from V and 2 bases from J; bases unmatched to any gene: 7. Germline lookup yields CDR1 MRHNA and CDR2 SNTAGT. CDR3 amino acids: CASSDSSSGNAYEQYF. The CDR3 DNA is TGTGCCAGCAGTGACAGTTCTAGCGGGAATGCCTACGAGCAGTACTTC.

The V gene is TRBV19, the J gene TRBJ2-3; D not resolved. The CDR3 is made up of 14 amino acids. Germline CDR1 is LNHDA and CDR2 is SQIVND (reference sequence). V was shortened by 5 bases and J by 3 bases, with 12 bases between the two germline ends. CDR3 sequence reads: CASSHRASTDTQYF. CDR3 nucleotide sequence: TGTGCCAGTAGTCATAGGGCCTCGACAGATACGCAGTATTTT.

CDR3 DNA: TGCGCCAGCAGCCCATTAGGGCGAGGGGGTGAGCAGTTCTTC. Its protein product is CASSPLGRGGEQFF. V usage is TRBV10-1 and J usage is TRBJ2-1; maybe TRBD1 (6 bases). Between the trimmed V and J ends, which lost 6 bases and 9 bases, there was a span of 18 bases. The CDR3 spans 14 residues. Germline-derived CDR1 and CDR2 are WNHNN and SYGVQD (reference sequence).

The chain joins TRBV2 to TRBJ1-2; perhaps TRBD1 as D (6 bases). CDR1 is SNHLY and CDR2 is FYNNEI in the germline V gene. The CDR3 totals 14 residues. Trimming pared 8 bases from V and 6 bases from J, leaving 19 bases between. CDR3 residues: CASRIQGSNNGYTF. The CDR3 DNA reads as TGTGCCAGCCGAATACAGGGTTCTAATAATGGCTACACCTTC. The variable domain in full, completed from reference TRBV2 and TRBJ1-2, reads EPEVTQTPSHQVTQMGQEVILRCVPISNHLYFYWYRQILGQKVEFLVSFYNNEISEKSEIFDDQFSVERPDGSNFTLKIRSTKLEDSAMYFCASRIQGSNNGYTFGSGTRLTVV.

This clone is a singleton in its sample. The chain carries TRBV11-2 and TRBJ1-5; 9 bases are a match to TRBD1. CDR3 length: 15 residues. Per the germline V gene, CDR1 is SGHAT and CDR2 is FQNNGV. The V and J ends lost 0 bases and 7 bases, in that order; junction bases with no gene match: 4. The DNA of the CDR3 is TGTGCCAGCAGCTTAGAGGGACAGGGAGGACAGCCCCAGCATTTT. Protein product: CASSLEGQGGQPQHF.

This chain links TRBV4-3 with TRBJ2-5; 13 bases map to TRBD2. Germline V lookup: CDR1 LGHNA, CDR2 YSLEER. The V and J ends lost 0 bases and 5 bases, in that order; junction bases with no gene match: 12. The CDR3 is 19 residues long. The CDR3, as DNA: TGCGCCAGCAGCCAAGATCTTAGACTAGCGGGGGGCGGCGGTGAGACCCAGTACTTC. Its translation is CASSQDLRLAGGGGETQYF.

The genes are TRBV11-1 and TRBJ2-1, with TRBD2 matching over 13 bases. This CDR3 is built from 15 residues. Germline V gene data show CDR1 as SGHAT and CDR2 as FQDESV (reference sequence). J gave up 5 bases and V 4 bases, and 2 bases lay outside the gene matches. The CDR3 sequence: CASSSGLAGNNEQFF. The CDR3 nucleotides are TGTGCCAGCAGCTCGGGACTAGCGGGAAACAATGAGCAGTTCTTC.

CDR3 protein: CASSEGPGSTDTQYF. The CDR3 bases are TGTGCCAGCAGTGAAGGGCCTGGAAGCACAGATACGCAGTATTTT. The chain links TRBV2 to TRBJ2-3; D call uncertain. Germline V CDR1 and CDR2: SNHLY, FYNNEI. The CDR3 is 15 amino acids. The ends were cut back, 1 base at V and 0 bases at J, with 8 bases in the middle.

This clone was detected only a few times. The rearrangement links TRBV10-3 to TRBJ1-2; D is unresolved. Trimming took off 8 bases at V and 1 base at J, with 14 bases between the two ends. Germline loops: CDR1 ENHRY, CDR2 SYGVKD. The CDR3 is 14 amino acids. The CDR3 DNA reads TGTGCCATCTCCCCTGAGGTTGTTAACTATGGCTACACCTTC. This sequence encodes CAISPEVVNYGYTF.

This clone was found a few times. The chain recombines TRBV7-2 with TRBJ2-6, with unresolved D. This CDR3 spans 13 amino acids. Trimming removed 2 bases from V and 2 bases from J, with 1 base in between. Per the germline V gene, CDR1 is SGHTA and CDR2 is FQGNSA. CDR3 DNA: TGTGCCAGCAGCTTACCTGGGGCCAACGTCCTGACTTTC. Translation gives CASSLPGANVLTF.

This chain connects TRBV5-1 to TRBJ1-1; 8 nucleotides align to TRBD1. This CDR3 is built from 14 residues. CDR1 and CDR2 (germline): SGHRS, YFSETQ. With V trimmed by 3 bases and J by 5 bases, 6 bases remained unmatched. The CDR3 DNA reads TGCGCCAGCAGCTCACTCGGGACAGGAACTGAAGCTTTCTTT. It is translated as CASSSLGTGTEAFF.

The J gene is TRBJ2-3, the V gene TRBV11-3, with D unresolved. V was pared by 5 bases and J by 9 bases, with 15 bases between. From germline, CDR1 is SGHNT and CDR2 YENEEA. The CDR3 sequence is 13 residues long. Here the CDR3 DNA reads TGTGCCAGCAGCCCATTAACCGGCGGAACGCAGTATTTT. It translates to CASSPLTGGTQYF.

The chain carries TRBV7-9 and TRBJ2-2, with D perhaps assigned TRBD1 or TRBD2 (5 bases each). CDR1 is SEHNR and CDR2 is FQNEAQ in the germline V gene (reference sequence). This CDR3 is built from 13 residues. Trimming removed 5 bases at V and 5 bases at J, with 9 bases between. The CDR3 reads CASSRRETGELFF. The DNA for the CDR3 is TGTGCCAGCAGCCGCAGGGAGACCGGGGAGCTGTTTTTT.

A single count supports this clone. This chain uses TRBV5-1 with TRBJ2-7; TRBD1 aligns across 11 bases. Germline V lookup: CDR1 SGHRS, CDR2 YFSETQ. The CDR3 runs to 20 residues. After removal of 2 bases from V and 5 bases from J, the junction contained 21 bases not matched to a gene. Here the CDR3 DNA reads TGCGCCAGCAGCTTATGGTCTCGCGGACAGGGGGCCGAGAATAGACACGAGCAGTACTTC. It yields the protein CASSLWSRGQGAENRHEQYF.

This clone was detected many times. The chain has TRBV29-1 and TRBJ2-5; D call uncertain. The germline CDR1 and CDR2 sequences are SQVTM and ANQGSEA. CDR3 length: 12 residues. Trimming removed 5 bases from V and 5 bases from J, with 12 bases in between. The CDR3 sequence is CSVWGLGETQYF. Here the CDR3 DNA reads TGCAGCGTTTGGGGTTTGGGGGAGACCCAGTACTTC.

CDR3 DNA sequence: TGCGCCAGCAGCGGGCGGACAGGGGGGGAGACCCAGTACTTC. Protein: CASSGRTGGETQYF. The gene calls are TRBV4-3 and TRBJ2-5, with 10 bases aligning to TRBD1. The CDR3 extends over 14 amino acids. The V gene's germline CDR1 is LGHNA and CDR2 YSLEER. The junction had 5 bases not matched to a gene; V was cut back by 5 bases and J by 5 bases.

For this clone: The same CDR3 arises from other DNA sequences in this sample as well. The V and J genes are TRBV9 and TRBJ1-2, with 7 bases fitting TRBD1. V lost 0 bases, J lost 8 bases, and 4 bases stayed unmatched. CDR3 length equals 13 residues. The germline V gene has CDR1 SGDLS and CDR2 YYNGEE. CDR3: CASSVGQGYGYTF. The CDR3 nucleotides are TGTGCCAGCAGCGTAGGACAGGGTTACGGCTACACCTTC.